This T cell receptor (beta chain) was recorded in a study of blood T cells in healthy people across ages. The V gene end was trimmed by 2 bases and the J gene end by 5 bases; junction bases not matched to a gene: 5. The CDR3 has 14 residues. Germline V gene data show CDR1 as SGDLS and CDR2 as YYNGEE. Study conclusions and caveats: Without sorted subsets, naive and antigen-experienced compartments could not be conclusively compared. Diversity was estimated from one million T cells, and these estimates were considered underestimates. Comparison with aged donors showed that long-lived donors had more naive CD4+ cells and higher diversity.

Regarding this clonotype: The antigen is undetermined.

A second PCR, run for about 6 to 11 cycles, used a sample-barcoded 5' primer plus a J-beta primer mix. Each cDNA molecule received a tag from a template-switch adaptor that had 12 random nucleotides. From the 5' RACE reads, TCRdb called clonotypes with MiXCR, one entry per CDR3 protein. Here the sample spans around 790,000 distinct CDR3 sequences, approximately 48% being singletons. The chain uses TRBV9 and TRBJ2-7; the match to TRBD2 covers 9 bases. Specimen: blood. This TCR was sampled from a man aged 55 to 70 in good health. The CDR3 DNA is TGTGCCAGCAGCGTGGGGACTAGCATCCACGAGCAGTACTTC. As protein: CASSVGTSIHEQYF.